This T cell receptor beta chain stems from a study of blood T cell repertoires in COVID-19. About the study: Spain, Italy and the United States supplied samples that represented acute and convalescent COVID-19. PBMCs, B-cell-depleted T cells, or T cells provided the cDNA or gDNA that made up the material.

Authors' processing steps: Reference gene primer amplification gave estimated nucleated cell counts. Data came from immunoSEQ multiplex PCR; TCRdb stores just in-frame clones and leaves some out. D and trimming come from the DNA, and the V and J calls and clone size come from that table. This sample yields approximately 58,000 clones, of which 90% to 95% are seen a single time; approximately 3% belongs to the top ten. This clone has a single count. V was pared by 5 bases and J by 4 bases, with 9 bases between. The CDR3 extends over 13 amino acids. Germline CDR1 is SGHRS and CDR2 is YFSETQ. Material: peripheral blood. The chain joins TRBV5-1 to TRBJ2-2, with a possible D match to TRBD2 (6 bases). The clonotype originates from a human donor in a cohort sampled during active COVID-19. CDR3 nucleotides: TGCGCCAGCAGAACGGGAGTCACCGGGGAGCTGTTTTTT. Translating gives CASRTGVTGELFF.